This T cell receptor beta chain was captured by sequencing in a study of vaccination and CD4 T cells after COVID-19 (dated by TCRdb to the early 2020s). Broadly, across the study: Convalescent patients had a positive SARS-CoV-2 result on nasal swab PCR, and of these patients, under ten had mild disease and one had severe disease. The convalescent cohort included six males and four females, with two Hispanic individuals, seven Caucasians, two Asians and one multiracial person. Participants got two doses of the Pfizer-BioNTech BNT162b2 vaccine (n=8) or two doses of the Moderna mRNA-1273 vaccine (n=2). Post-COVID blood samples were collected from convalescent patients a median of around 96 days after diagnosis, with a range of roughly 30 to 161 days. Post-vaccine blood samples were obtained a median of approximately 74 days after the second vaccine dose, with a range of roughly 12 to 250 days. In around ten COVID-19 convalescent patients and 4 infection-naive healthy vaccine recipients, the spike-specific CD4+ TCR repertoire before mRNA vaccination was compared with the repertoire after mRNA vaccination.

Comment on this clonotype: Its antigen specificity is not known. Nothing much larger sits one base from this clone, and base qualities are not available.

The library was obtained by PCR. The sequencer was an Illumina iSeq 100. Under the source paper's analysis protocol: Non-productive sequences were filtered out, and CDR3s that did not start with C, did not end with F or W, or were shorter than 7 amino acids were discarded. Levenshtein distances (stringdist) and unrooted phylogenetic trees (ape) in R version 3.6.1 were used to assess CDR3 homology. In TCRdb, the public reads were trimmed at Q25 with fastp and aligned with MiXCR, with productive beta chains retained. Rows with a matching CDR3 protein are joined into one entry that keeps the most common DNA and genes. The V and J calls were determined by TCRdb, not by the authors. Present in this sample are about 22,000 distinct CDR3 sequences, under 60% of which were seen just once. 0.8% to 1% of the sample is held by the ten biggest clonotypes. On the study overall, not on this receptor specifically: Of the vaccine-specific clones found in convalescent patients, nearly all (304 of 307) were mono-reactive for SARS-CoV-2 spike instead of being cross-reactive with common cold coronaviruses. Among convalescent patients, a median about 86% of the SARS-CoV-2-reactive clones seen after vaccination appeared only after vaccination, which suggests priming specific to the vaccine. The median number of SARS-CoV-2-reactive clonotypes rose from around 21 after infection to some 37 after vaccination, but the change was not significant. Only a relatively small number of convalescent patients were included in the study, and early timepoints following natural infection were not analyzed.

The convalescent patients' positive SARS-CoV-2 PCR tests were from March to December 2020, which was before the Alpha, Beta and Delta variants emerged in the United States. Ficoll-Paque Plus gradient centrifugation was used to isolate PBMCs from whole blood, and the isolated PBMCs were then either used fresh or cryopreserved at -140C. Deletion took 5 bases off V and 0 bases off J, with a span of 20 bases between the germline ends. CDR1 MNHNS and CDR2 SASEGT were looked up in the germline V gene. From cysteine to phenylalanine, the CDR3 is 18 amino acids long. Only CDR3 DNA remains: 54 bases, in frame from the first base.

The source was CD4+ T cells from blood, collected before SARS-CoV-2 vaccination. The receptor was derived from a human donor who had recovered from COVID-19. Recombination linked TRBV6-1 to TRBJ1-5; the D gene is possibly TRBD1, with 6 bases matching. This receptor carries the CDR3 CASSRRRTDGNSNQPQHF. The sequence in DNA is TGTGCCAGCAGTCGCCGCAGGACAGACGGGAATAGCAATCAGCCCCAGCATTTT.